This T cell receptor (beta chain) comes out of a study of blood T cells in healthy people across ages. Investigators took about 10 milliliters of peripheral blood from every donor. Each sample yielded at least 6.5 million isolated PBMCs. This clonotype showed up just once. A much larger clone differs by one base, so this may be a read error. For the second PCR, which ran for about 6 to 11 cycles, a sample-barcoded 5' primer and a J-beta primer mix were used. TCRdb re-called the 5' RACE reads with MiXCR, one entry per CDR3 protein. The sample lists about 840,000 distinct CDR3 sequences; about 28% were seen once. The same data also contributed to another study, on T cells of mothers and their children. Turning to that study: The study found slightly higher but non-significant overlap in related versus unrelated mother-child pairs.

Sequenced material: blood. The TCR was taken from a woman aged 40 to 50 in good health.

The CDR3 DNA sequence: TGTGCCAGCAGTTTATCAGGGGAAAATCAGCCCCAGCATTTT. Translation: CASSLSGENQPQHF. The rearrangement joins TRBV27 to TRBJ1-5; a possible D gene is TRBD1 (5 bases). CDR3 length: 14 residues. Per germline, CDR1 MNHEY and CDR2 SMNVEV (reference sequence). The V end was cut by 0 bases, the J end by 4 bases, with 7 bases between.